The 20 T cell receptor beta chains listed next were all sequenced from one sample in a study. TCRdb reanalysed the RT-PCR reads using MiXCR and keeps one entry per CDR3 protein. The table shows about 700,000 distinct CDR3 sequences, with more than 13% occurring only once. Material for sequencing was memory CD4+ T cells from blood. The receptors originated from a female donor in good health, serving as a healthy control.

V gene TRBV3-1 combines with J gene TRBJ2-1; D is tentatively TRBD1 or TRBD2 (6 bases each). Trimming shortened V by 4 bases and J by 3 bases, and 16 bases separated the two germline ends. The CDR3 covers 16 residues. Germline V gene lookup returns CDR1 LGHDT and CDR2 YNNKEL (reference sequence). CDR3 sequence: CASSPVWGANYNEQFF. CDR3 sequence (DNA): TGTGCCAGCAGCCCGGTGTGGGGGGCCAACTACAATGAGCAGTTCTTC.

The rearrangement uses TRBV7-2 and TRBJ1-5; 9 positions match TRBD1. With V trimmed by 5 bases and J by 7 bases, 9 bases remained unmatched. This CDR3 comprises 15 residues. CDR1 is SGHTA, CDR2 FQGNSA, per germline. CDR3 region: CASSAGTGLGQPQHF. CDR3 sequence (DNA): TGTGCCAGCAGCGCTGGGACAGGGTTGGGACAGCCCCAGCATTTT.

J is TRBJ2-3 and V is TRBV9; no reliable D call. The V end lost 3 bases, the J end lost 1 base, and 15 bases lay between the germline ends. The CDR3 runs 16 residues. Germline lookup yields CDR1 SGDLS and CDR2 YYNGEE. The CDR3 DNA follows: TGTGCCAGCAGCGGACCTAGGGCTGATGGCACAGATACGCAGTATTTT. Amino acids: CASSGPRADGTDTQYF.

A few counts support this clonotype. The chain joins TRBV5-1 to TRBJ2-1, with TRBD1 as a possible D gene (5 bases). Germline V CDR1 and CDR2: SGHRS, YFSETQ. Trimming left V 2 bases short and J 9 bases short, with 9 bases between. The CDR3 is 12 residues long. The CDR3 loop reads CASSFSRGEQFF. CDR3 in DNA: TGCGCCAGCAGCTTTAGTAGGGGTGAGCAGTTCTTC.

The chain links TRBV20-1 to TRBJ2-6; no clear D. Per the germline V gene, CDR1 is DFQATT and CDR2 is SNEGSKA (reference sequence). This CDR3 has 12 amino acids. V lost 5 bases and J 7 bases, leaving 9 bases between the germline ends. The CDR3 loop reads CSASPLANVLTF. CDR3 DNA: TGCAGTGCTTCTCCCCTAGCCAACGTCCTGACTTTC.

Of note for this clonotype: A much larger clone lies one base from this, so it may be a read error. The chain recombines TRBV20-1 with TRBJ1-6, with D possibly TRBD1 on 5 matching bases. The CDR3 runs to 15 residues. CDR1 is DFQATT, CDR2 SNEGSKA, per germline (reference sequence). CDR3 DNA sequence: TGCAGTGCTAGAGAATTGGACATCCCTGGGTCACCCCTCTACTTT. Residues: CSARELDIPGSPLYF.

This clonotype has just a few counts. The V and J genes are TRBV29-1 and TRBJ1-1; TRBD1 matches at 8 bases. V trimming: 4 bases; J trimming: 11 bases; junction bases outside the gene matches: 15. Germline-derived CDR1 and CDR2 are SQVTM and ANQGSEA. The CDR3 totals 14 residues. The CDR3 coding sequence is TGCAGCGTTGGACCAAATGTCGGGACAGGAGGTGCTTTCTTT. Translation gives CSVGPNVGTGGAFF.

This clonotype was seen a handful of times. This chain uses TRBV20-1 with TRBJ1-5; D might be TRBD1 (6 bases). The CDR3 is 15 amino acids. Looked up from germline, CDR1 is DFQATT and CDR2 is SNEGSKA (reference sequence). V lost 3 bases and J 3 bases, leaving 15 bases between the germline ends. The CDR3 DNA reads TGCAGTGCTAGGACGTTCGGACAGACCAATCAGCCCCAGCATTTT. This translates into CSARTFGQTNQPQHF.

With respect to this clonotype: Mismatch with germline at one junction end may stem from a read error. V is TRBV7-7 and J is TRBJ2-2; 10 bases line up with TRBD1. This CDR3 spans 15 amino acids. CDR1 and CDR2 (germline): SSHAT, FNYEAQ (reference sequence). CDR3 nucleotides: TGTGCTAGCACCCTGACAGGGGGCGAGGGCGGGGAGCTGTTTTTT. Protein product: CASTLTGGEGGELFF.

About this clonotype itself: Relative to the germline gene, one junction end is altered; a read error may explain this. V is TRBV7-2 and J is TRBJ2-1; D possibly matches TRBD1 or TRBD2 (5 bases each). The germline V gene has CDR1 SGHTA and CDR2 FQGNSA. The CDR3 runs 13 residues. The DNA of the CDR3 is TGTGCCAGCAGGTTAGGGGTAGGGAGTGAGCAGTTCTTC. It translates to CASRLGVGSEQFF.

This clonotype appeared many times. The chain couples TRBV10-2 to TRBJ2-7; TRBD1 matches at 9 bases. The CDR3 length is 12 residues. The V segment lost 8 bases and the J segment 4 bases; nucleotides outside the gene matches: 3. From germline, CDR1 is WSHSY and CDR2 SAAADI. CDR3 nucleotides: TGCGCCAGCCGGGACAGGGAATACGAGCAGTACTTC. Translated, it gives CASRDREYEQYF.

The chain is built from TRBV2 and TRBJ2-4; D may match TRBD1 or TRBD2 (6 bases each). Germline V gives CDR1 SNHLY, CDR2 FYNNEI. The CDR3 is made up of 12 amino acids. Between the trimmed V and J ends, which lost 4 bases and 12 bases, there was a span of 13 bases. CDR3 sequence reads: CASSGGAGDQYF. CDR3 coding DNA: TGTGCCAGCAGTGGGGGGGCAGGGGATCAGTACTTC. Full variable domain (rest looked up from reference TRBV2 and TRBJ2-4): EPEVTQTPSHQVTQMGQEVILRCVPISNHLYFYWYRQILGQKVEFLVSFYNNEISEKSEIFDDQFSVERPDGSNFTLKIRSTKLEDSAMYFCASSGGAGDQYFGAGTRLSVL.

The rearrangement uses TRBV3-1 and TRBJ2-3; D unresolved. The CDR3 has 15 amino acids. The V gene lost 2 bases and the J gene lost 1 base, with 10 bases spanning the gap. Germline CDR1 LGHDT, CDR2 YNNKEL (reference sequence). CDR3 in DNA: TGTGCCAGCAGCCAACCCCGAGGCCGCACAGATACGCAGTATTTT. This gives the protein CASSQPRGRTDTQYF.

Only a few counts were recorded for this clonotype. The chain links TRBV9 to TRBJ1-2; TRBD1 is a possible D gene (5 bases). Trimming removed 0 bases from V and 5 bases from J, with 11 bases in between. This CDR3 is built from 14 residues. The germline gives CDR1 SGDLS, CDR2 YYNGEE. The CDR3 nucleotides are TGTGCCAGCAGCGTAGTGGGGGGAGTATATGGCTACACCTTC. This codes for CASSVVGGVYGYTF.

CDR3 nucleotides: TGCGCCAGCAGCTTGTCGGTGGGGTCGGGTGCTGTCGATACGCAGTATTTT. It specifies CASSLSVGSGAVDTQYF. The V gene is TRBV5-1, the J gene TRBJ2-3; D is ambiguous. The CDR3 loop spans 17 amino acids. V was pared by 1 base and J by 6 bases, with 21 bases between. Germline assignment: CDR1 SGHRS and CDR2 YFSETQ.

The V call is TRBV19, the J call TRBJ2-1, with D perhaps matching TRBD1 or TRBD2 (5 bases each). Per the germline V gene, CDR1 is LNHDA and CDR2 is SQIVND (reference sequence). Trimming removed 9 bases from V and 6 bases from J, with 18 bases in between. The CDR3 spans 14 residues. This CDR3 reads CASKWDPEGNEQFF. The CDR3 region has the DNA TGTGCCAGCAAATGGGACCCAGAGGGCAATGAGCAGTTCTTC.

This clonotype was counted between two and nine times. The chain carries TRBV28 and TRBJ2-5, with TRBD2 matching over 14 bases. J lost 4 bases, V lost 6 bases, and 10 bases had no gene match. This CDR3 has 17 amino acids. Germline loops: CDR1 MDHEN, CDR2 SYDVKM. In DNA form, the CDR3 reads TGTGCCAGCAGACCTCGAGGACTAGCGGGAGGTGGAGAGACCCAGTACTTC. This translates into CASRPRGLAGGGETQYF.

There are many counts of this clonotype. The CDR3 loop is CSFQTGPLNTQYF. The CDR3 bases are TGCAGTTTCCAGACAGGGCCTCTGAATACGCAGTATTTT. The chain combines TRBV20-1 with TRBJ2-3; 7 bases map to TRBD1. V dropped 8 bases and J dropped 7; count of bases not matched to a gene: 12. CDR3 length equals 13 residues. Germline V lookup: CDR1 DFQATT, CDR2 SNEGSKA (reference sequence).

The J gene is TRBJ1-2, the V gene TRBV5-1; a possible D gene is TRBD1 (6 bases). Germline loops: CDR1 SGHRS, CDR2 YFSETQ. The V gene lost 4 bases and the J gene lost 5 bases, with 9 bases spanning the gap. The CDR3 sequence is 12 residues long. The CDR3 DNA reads TGCGCCAGCAGCGACGGACAGTATGGCTACACCTTC. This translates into CASSDGQYGYTF.

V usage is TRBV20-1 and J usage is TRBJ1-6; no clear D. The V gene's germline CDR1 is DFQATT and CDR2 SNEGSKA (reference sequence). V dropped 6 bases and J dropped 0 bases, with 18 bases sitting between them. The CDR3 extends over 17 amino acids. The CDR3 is CSALSSGPSSYNSPLHF. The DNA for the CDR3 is TGCAGTGCCCTGAGTTCCGGGCCTAGCTCCTATAATTCACCCCTCCACTTT.